This paragraph reports one T cell receptor beta chain. Its ends do not fully match the called genes, so a read error is possible. The data are from a study of early T cells in non-severe SARS-CoV-2 infection. The CDR3 is made up of 15 amino acids. Germline V gene data show CDR1 as KGHSH and CDR2 as LQKENI. TCRdb ran MiXCR on the 5' RACE reads and lists one entry per CDR3 protein. Of 62,000 or so distinct CDR3 sequences in the sample, approximately 9.2% were seen once. Source: whole blood, taken at baseline. The clonotype was recovered from an adult who was a healthcare worker with PCR-confirmed SARS-CoV-2 infection or an uninfected control (not recorded which). The chain carries TRBV18 and TRBJ2-1; 13 positions match TRBD2. The CDR3 DNA reads as TGTGCCTGCTCACTAGCGGGAGGGCCTTACAATGAGCAGTTCTTC. Amino acids: CACSLAGGPYNEQFF.